A selection of T cell receptor beta chains follows, all from one sample in a study of T cell responses to AZD1222 COVID-19 vaccine. Clones were read by immunoSEQ multiplex PCR, and TCRdb kept only the in-frame ones, dropping some. The data contain 55,000 to 65,000 clones, about 85% of them singletons. This specimen was peripheral blood, taken on day 0 of AZD1222 vaccination. The receptors here all came from an adult in good health. CDR3s include the opening cysteine and the closing phenylalanine or tryptophan. The order of the fields is clone size, J gene, V gene, D gene, CDR3 protein, CDR3 DNA. The D gene is left open where the match is weak. Clone size is stated in some rows and not others, as once, few, many or a class when expanded.

. TRBJ2-7 TRBV3-1/TRBV3-2 TRBD2 CASSHGGIYEQYF TGTGCCAGCAGCCACGGGGGGATCTACGAGCAGTACTTC
once TRBJ2-3 TRBV2 . CASSTRGFGDTQYF TGTGCCAGCAGTACTAGGGGCTTCGGAGATACGCAGTATTTT
. TRBJ1-6 TRBV12-3/TRBV12-4 . CASSPGGWSALHF TGTGCCAGCAGTCCTGGGGGTTGGTCGGCCCTCCACTTT
. TRBJ1-1 TRBV7-3 . CASSLTRATEAFF TGTGCCAGCAGCTTAACAAGGGCGACTGAAGCTTTCTTT
. TRBJ1-1 TRBV27 . CASSLFGGSTEAFF TGTGCCAGCAGTTTGTTCGGGGGAAGCACTGAAGCTTTCTTT
. TRBJ1-5 TRBV7-8 . CASSPWWTSGDQPQHF TGTGCCAGCAGCCCTTGGTGGACCTCAGGGGATCAGCCCCAGCATTTT
. TRBJ2-3 TRBV24-1 . CATSDQKRGGPDTQYF TGTGCCACCAGTGATCAAAAAAGAGGGGGGCCAGATACGCAGTATTTT
once TRBJ2-7 TRBV30 TRBD2 CARSGESYEQYF TGTGCCCGGAGCGGGGAGTCCTACGAGCAGTACTTC
. TRBJ1-1 TRBV5-1 TRBD1 CASSQEGQGARDTEAFF TGCGCCAGCAGCCAGGAGGGACAGGGGGCGCGTGACACTGAAGCTTTCTTT
. TRBJ1-4 TRBV5-1 . CASSSSYRKDEKLFF TGCGCCAGCAGCTCGTCTTATCGGAAAGATGAAAAACTGTTTTTT
. TRBJ1-1 TRBV25-1 . CASSAMPGALTEAFF TGTGCCAGCAGTGCGATGCCAGGGGCCCTCACTGAAGCTTTCTTT
. TRBJ1-1 TRBV25-1 . CASKESNTEAFF TGTGCCAGCAAGGAATCGAACACTGAAGCTTTCTTT
once TRBJ2-1 TRBV7-3 . CASSLMQSSYNEQFF TGTGCCAGCAGCTTAATGCAGAGCTCCTACAATGAGCAGTTCTTC
once TRBJ1-1 TRBV6-5 . CASSQTGSMNTEAFF TGTGCCAGCAGTCAAACAGGGTCTATGAACACTGAAGCTTTCTTT
. TRBJ2-1 TRBV6-2/TRBV6-3 . CASSLWGGSHNEQFF TGTGCCAGCAGCCTATGGGGGGGCTCTCACAATGAGCAGTTCTTC
. TRBJ2-3 TRBV3-1/TRBV3-2 . CASSQVAWGRTDTQYF TGTGCCAGCAGCCAAGTGGCGTGGGGCCGCACAGATACGCAGTATTTT
. TRBJ1-5 TRBV29-1 TRBD1 CSVGQGNQPQHF TGCAGCGTTGGACAGGGAAATCAGCCCCAGCATTTT
. TRBJ1-2 TRBV5-1 . CASSLGPGTSGGYTF TGCGCCAGCAGCTTGGGTCCGGGGACGAGTGGTGGCTACACCTTC
. TRBJ1-1 TRBV5-6 . CASSFGLWLNTEAFF TGTGCCAGCAGCTTCGGTCTGTGGCTCAACACTGAAGCTTTCTTT
few TRBJ2-1 TRBV5-1 . CASSLVGGEQFF TGCGCCAGCAGCTTGGTAGGGGGTGAGCAGTTCTTC
few TRBJ1-1 TRBV19 . CASSTQSEAFF TGTGCCAGTAGTACCCAATCTGAAGCTTTCTTT
. TRBJ2-7 TRBV30 . CAWSSRYGEQYF TGTGCCTGGAGTTCGAGATATGGCGAGCAGTACTTC
. TRBJ1-1 TRBV3-1/TRBV3-2 . CASSQDLGRGNWGTEAFF TGTGCCAGCAGCCAAGATCTGGGGCGGGGGAATTGGGGCACTGAAGCTTTCTTT
. TRBJ2-5 TRBV18 . CASSPTRTPRETQYF TGTGCCAGCTCACCAACCCGAACACCCAGGGAGACCCAGTACTTC
. TRBJ1-5 TRBV18 . CASSPYRAAVGQPQHF TGTGCCAGCTCACCCTACAGGGCAGCGGTCGGTCAGCCCCAGCATTTT
. TRBJ2-2 TRBV10-2 TRBD1 CASSESGQGSGELFF TGCGCCAGCAGTGAAAGTGGACAGGGTTCCGGGGAGCTGTTTTTT
. TRBJ1-5 TRBV6-5 TRBD1 CASSSGTASNQPQHF TGTGCCAGCAGTTCCGGGACAGCTAGCAATCAGCCCCAGCATTTT
. TRBJ1-5 TRBV28 . CASSSAGSNQPQHF TGTGCCAGCAGTTCAGCAGGATCCAATCAGCCCCAGCATTTT
. TRBJ1-1 TRBV5-4 . CASILEKGVGTEAFF TGTGCCAGCATCCTTGAAAAAGGTGTGGGGACCGAAGCTTTCTTT
once TRBJ2-3 TRBV7-3 . CASSSDFLTQYF TGTGCCAGCAGCTCGGACTTCCTCACGCAGTATTTT
. TRBJ2-5 TRBV19 TRBD1 CASSIYRGRQETQYF TGTGCCAGTAGTATCTATAGGGGGCGCCAGGAGACCCAGTACTTC
. TRBJ2-5 TRBV12-3/TRBV12-4 . CASSSGYSETQYF TGTGCCAGCAGTTCCGGTTATTCGGAGACCCAGTACTTC
. TRBJ1-3 TRBV5-6 . CASSPTGSGNTIYF TGTGCCAGCAGCCCCACAGGCTCTGGAAACACCATATATTTT
once TRBJ1-1 TRBV5-6 . CASSRIRNMNTEAFF TGTGCCAGCAGCCGAATCAGAAACATGAACACTGAAGCTTTCTTT
. TRBJ1-1 TRBV7-2 . CASSLTGKNTEAFF TGTGCCAGCAGCCTAACAGGAAAGAACACTGAAGCTTTCTTT
. TRBJ1-1 TRBV3-1/TRBV3-2 . CASSQGDVQVWAEAFF TGTGCCAGCAGCCAAGGTGATGTTCAGGTGTGGGCTGAAGCTTTCTTT
. TRBJ1-3 TRBV6-5 TRBD1 CASSSSDRANRGTIYF TGTGCCAGCAGTTCATCGGACAGGGCCAACCGAGGGACCATATATTTT
. TRBJ2-7 TRBV6-2/TRBV6-3 . CASSYQGLGQYF TGTGCCAGCAGTTACCAGGGATTAGGGCAGTACTTC
. TRBJ1-4 TRBV28 TRBD1 CASSGTGTDEKLFF TGTGCCAGCAGTGGGACAGGGACGGATGAAAAACTGTTTTTT
. TRBJ2-1 TRBV27 TRBD2 CASSLGGGGNEQFF TGTGCCAGCAGTTTGGGCGGGGGGGGCAATGAGCAGTTCTTC
. TRBJ1-2 TRBV7-2 . CASSLNYGYTF TGTGCCAGCAGCTTGAACTATGGCTACACCTTC
. TRBJ1-4 TRBV7-6 . CASSRGLANEKLFF TGTGCCAGCAGCCGGGGGTTGGCTAATGAAAAACTGTTTTTT
. TRBJ1-2 TRBV13 TRBD1 CASSFGQGYGYTF TGTGCCAGCAGCTTCGGACAGGGGTATGGCTACACCTTC
. TRBJ2-2 TRBV6-1 TRBD2 CASSEQAGATGELFF TGTGCCAGCAGTGAACAAGCGGGGGCCACCGGGGAGCTGTTTTTT
. TRBJ2-1 TRBV29-1 . CSVERVNEQFF TGCAGCGTTGAAAGAGTAAATGAGCAGTTCTTC
. TRBJ2-2 TRBV19 . CASSIWGANTGELFF TGTGCCAGTAGTATATGGGGGGCGAACACCGGGGAGCTGTTTTTT
. TRBJ1-1 TRBV3-1/TRBV3-2 . CASSQESWGGTEAFF TGTGCCAGCAGCCAAGAGTCGTGGGGCGGCACTGAAGCTTTCTTT
. TRBJ1-1 TRBV12-5 . CASGLGGTRGTEAFF TGTGCTAGTGGTTTGGGAGGGACCCGGGGAACTGAAGCTTTCTTT
once TRBJ2-1 TRBV5-4 . CASSSRIDNEQFF TGTGCCAGCAGCTCGCGGATAGACAATGAGCAGTTCTTC
once TRBJ2-3 TRBV11-1 TRBD1 CASSPGQVSTDTQYF TGTGCCAGCAGCCCCGGACAGGTTAGCACAGATACGCAGTATTTT
. TRBJ2-1 TRBV19 TRBD1 CASSTPGQYNEQFF TGTGCCAGTAGTACCCCGGGACAGTACAATGAGCAGTTCTTC
. TRBJ1-4 TRBV9 TRBD1 CASSSRTGRNEKLFF TGTGCCAGCAGCTCCCGGACAGGGAGAAATGAAAAACTGTTTTTT
. TRBJ2-7 TRBV27 TRBD2 CASSVSSGGAGEQYF TGTGCCAGCAGTGTCTCTAGCGGGGGGGCTGGGGAGCAGTACTTC
few TRBJ2-1 TRBV7-2 TRBD2 CASSLSSGANEQFF TGTGCCAGCAGCTTAAGTAGCGGGGCAAATGAGCAGTTCTTC
. TRBJ2-3 TRBV5-6 TRBD1 CASSMDRGGTDTQYF TGTGCCAGCAGCATGGACAGGGGTGGGACAGATACGCAGTATTTT
. TRBJ2-1 TRBV18 TRBD2 CASSQTSGGLRGNEQFF TGTGCCAGCTCACAAACTAGCGGGGGGCTGAGGGGCAATGAGCAGTTCTTC
. TRBJ1-5 TRBV7-9 TRBD1 CASTRGGTVNQPQHF TGTGCCAGCACTAGGGGTGGGACAGTCAATCAGCCCCAGCATTTT
. TRBJ2-5 TRBV5-1 . CASSLGGPQETQYF TGCGCCAGCAGCTTGGGGGGGCCTCAAGAGACCCAGTACTTC
. TRBJ2-2 TRBV19 . CASSISGGWTGELFF TGTGCCAGTAGTATATCGGGCGGCTGGACCGGGGAGCTGTTTTTT
. TRBJ2-2 TRBV5-1 . CASNPSAANTGELFF TGCGCCAGCAACCCCTCTGCAGCGAACACCGGGGAGCTGTTTTTT